The entry that follows covers one TCR beta chain sequence. Its specific antigen is unknown. Base qualities are missing; no much larger clone stands one base away. The sample originates from a study of blood T cell repertoires in COVID-19 (dated by TCRdb to about 2020). In terms of the full investigation: The collaborator samples originated in the United States, Italy and Spain and spanned the acute and convalescent phases of COVID-19. Where HLA class I and class II types were available, the types were taken from metadata supplied by the sample provider, not from assay-based typing. A de-identified subject ID, COVID-19 status, age in years and sex were almost always included in the sample metadata. Deeply sampled blood TCRbeta repertoires from subjects exposed to, actively infected with, or recovered from COVID-19 were included in the dataset. The samples were drawn from the first 160 participants of the ongoing ImmuneRACE study and from 950 to 1,500 subjects provided by 6 global collaborators. The material from the prospective study consisted of cDNA or gDNA derived from T cells, B-cell-depleted T cells, or PBMCs. The repertoires were made available in a free public database intended to serve as a resource for research on the immune response to SARS-CoV-2. Study-wide findings and limitations: How much clinical and demographic metadata was included differed by source and by participant, and the metadata was provided uncurated.

TCRbeta CDR3 regions were amplified from genomic DNA using the immunoSEQ Assay, a bias-controlled multiplex PCR. On the authors' methods: The number of nucleated cells in each sample was estimated by amplification of reference gene primers within the assay. Sequence reads were collapsed and filtered to measure the absolute abundance of every unique TCRbeta CDR3 rearrangement. For each sample, productive Simpson clonality was calculated as the square root of Simpson's diversity index across productive rearrangements. Not all clones reach the TCRdb copy of this immuneACCESS table, which keeps in-frame sequences only. Checked studies attribute under half of the gap to unresolved V genes and leave the rest unexplained. For V, J and clone size, that table is used; D and trimming come from the DNA. A total of approximately 240,000 clones appear in this sample, about 90% of them only once. Jointly, the top ten make up around 1.8% of the sample.

For CDR1 and CDR2, the germline V gene lists SNHLY and FYNNEI. V loses 5 bases of germline sequence and J loses 4 bases, and the interval between the two ends is 11 bases. Its CDR3 holds 13 amino acids, cysteine through phenylalanine. CDR3 DNA is the only sequence kept; it has 39 bases, read in frame from the first base. Participants in the prospective study were enrolled through a virtual design, were aged about 18 to 90 years, and lived in roughly 25 United States geographic areas. In the prospective study, participants were assigned to cohorts based on the clinical history participants reported in a screening survey and a study questionnaire. Recovered participants in ImmuneRACE Cohort 3 were defined by two consecutive negative NP/OP PCR tests, clearance by a healthcare professional, or resolution of symptoms. Mobile phlebotomists in the prospective study collected whole blood, serum and a nasopharyngeal or oropharyngeal swab from every participant. Additional blood draws and questionnaires over an approximately 2-month period could optionally be provided by prospective study participants. Blood samples from the prospective study were shipped frozen or at room temperature prior to DNA extraction.

The sample comprised PBMCs or T cells enriched from blood (not recorded which). This chain is built from TRBV2 and TRBJ1-2, with a weak D call of TRBD1 (6 bases match). The source of this sequence is a woman aged 18-29 years who had recovered from COVID-19. The CDR3 is CASSNRVIYGYTF. The DNA reads TGTGCCAGCAGTAACAGGGTCATCTATGGCTACACCTTC.